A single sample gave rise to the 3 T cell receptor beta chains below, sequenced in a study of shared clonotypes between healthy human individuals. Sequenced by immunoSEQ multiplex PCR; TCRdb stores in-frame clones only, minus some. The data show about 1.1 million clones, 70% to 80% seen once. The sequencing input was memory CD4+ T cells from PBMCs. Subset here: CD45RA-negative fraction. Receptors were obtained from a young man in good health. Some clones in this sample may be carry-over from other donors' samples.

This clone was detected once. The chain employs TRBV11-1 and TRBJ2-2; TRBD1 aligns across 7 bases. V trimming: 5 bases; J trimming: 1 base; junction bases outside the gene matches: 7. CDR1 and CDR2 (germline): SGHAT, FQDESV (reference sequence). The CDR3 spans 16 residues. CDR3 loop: CASSEFGQVNTGELFF. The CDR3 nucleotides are TGTGCCAGCAGCGAATTCGGACAGGTGAACACCGGGGAGCTGTTTTTT.

CDR3 bases: TGTGCCACCTCCCAAGGATTGAACACTGAAGCTTTCTTT. Translating it yields CATSQGLNTEAFF. The V and J genes are TRBV11-2 and TRBJ1-1; D not certain. Trimming took 10 bases from V and 0 from J, leaving 12 bases between them. Germline V gene lookup returns CDR1 SGHAT and CDR2 FQNNGV. The CDR3 extends over 13 amino acids.

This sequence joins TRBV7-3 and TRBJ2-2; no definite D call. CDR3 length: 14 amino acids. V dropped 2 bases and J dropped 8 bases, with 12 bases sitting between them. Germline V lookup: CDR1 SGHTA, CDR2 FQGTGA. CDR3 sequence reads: CASSLERSTGELFF. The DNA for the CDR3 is TGTGCCAGCAGCTTAGAGCGATCAACAGGGGAGCTGTTTTTT. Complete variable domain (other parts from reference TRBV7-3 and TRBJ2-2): GAGVSQTPSNKVTEKGKYVELRCDPISGHTALYWYRQSLGQGPEFLIYFQGTGAADDSGLPNDRFFAVRPEGSVSTLKIQRTERGDSAVYLCASSLERSTGELFFGEGSRLTVL.